Sequencing of this T cell receptor (beta chain) was carried out in a study of blood T cell repertoires in COVID-19. Study overall: The samples span acute and convalescent COVID-19 from the United States, Italy and Spain. T cells, B-cell-depleted T cells, or PBMCs provided the cDNA or gDNA that served as material.

Germline V CDR1 and CDR2: MDHEN, SYDVKM. The CDR3 is 16 amino acids. V lost 1 base to trimming and J lost 4 bases; unmatched junction nucleotides: 7. Generated by immunoSEQ multiplex PCR, the TCRdb table keeps only in-frame clones and is missing some. The table lists 50,000 to 65,000 clones, about 87% of them singletons. J is TRBJ1-2 and V is TRBV28, with 9 nucleotides matching TRBD1. The sequence was obtained from a man between 65 and 85 years old with acute or convalescent COVID-19. Sequencing used peripheral blood. The CDR3 protein is CASSLSNRGRVYGYTF. The CDR3 nucleotides are TGTGCCAGCAGTTTATCCAACAGGGGGCGGGTCTATGGCTACACCTTC.